This TCR beta chain was identified during a study of beta chain features in type 1 diabetes. Sequencing targeted expressed TCRB transcripts, as all isolated RNA had been reverse transcribed. Read counts averaged approximately 3.6 million for samples of naive, central memory and regulatory T cells. Assay used: immunoSEQ multiplex PCR; TCRdb lists only in-frame clones, some missing. The profile shows 250,000 to 300,000 clones, about 7.8% of them singletons. Sorting that relied on CD45RO/CCR7/CD25/CD127/CD95/CD27 yielded CD4+ naive, central memory, regulatory and stem cell-like memory cells. V shed 4 bases and J shed 5 bases, with 5 bases lying between them. This CDR3 is built from 10 residues. The germline V gene has CDR1 SQVTM and CDR2 ANQGSEA. Study conclusions and caveats: Sampled from patients, naive, central memory and Treg TCRB repertoires appeared more similar than those sampled from healthy donors. Whether HLA type influences TCRB rearrangement remained unresolved here.

This clone was found a few times. Its target is unknown. The clonotype comes from a woman aged 18-29 years in good health. Sequenced: central memory CD4+ T cells from blood. This chain uses TRBV29-1 with TRBJ2-5; D might be TRBD1 or TRBD2, each matching 5 bases. DNA of the CDR3: TGCAGCGTTGGGGACGAGACCCAGTACTTC. Encoded protein: CSVGDETQYF.